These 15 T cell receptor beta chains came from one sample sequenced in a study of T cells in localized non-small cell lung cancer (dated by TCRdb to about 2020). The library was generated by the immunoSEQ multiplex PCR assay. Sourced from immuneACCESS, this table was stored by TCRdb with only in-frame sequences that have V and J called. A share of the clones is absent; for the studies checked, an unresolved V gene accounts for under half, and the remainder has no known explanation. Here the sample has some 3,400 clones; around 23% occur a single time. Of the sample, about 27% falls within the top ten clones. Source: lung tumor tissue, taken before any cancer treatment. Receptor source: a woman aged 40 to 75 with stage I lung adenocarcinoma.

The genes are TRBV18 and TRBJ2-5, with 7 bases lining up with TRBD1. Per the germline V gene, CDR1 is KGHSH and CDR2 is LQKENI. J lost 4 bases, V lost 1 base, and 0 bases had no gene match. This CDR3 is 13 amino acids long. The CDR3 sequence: CASSPQGAETQYF. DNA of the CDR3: TGTGCCAGCTCACCACAGGGGGCAGAGACCCAGTACTTC.

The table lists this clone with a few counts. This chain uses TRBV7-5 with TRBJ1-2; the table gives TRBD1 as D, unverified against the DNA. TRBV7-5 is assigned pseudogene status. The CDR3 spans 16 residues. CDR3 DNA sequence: TGTGCCAGCAGCTTATTGTGGGACAGCCCTAACTATGGCTACACCTTC. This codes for CASSLLWDSPNYGYTF.

CDR3 region: CAIMKGSGNTIYF. The CDR3 bases are TGTGCCATCATGAAGGGATCTGGAAACACCATATATTTT. The chain combines TRBV12-5 with TRBJ1-3; no definite D call. The CDR3 runs 13 residues. Germline V lookup: CDR1 LGHNT, CDR2 FRNRAP.

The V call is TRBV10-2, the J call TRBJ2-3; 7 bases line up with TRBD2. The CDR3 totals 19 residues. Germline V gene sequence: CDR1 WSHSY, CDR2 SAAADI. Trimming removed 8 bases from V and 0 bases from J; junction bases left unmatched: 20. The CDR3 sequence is CASHRGASGGPLSTDTQYF. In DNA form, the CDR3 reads TGCGCCAGCCACCGTGGGGCTAGCGGAGGTCCTCTTAGCACAGATACGCAGTATTTT.

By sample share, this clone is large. CDR3 in DNA: TGTGCCAGCTCACCCCTGCCTCTGGGCGAGCAGTACTTC. Translation gives CASSPLPLGEQYF. The rearrangement uses TRBV18 and TRBJ2-7; D unresolved. Germline-derived CDR1 and CDR2 are KGHSH and LQKENI. There are 13 residues in the CDR3. V dropped 3 bases and J dropped 6 bases, with 12 bases sitting between them. Variable domain in full (rest from reference TRBV18 and TRBJ2-7): NAGVMQNPRHLVRRRGQEARLRCSPMKGHSHVYWYRQLPEEGLKFMVYLQKENIIDESGMPKERFSAEFPKEGPSILRIQQVVRGDSAAYFCASSPLPLGEQYFGPGTRLTVT.

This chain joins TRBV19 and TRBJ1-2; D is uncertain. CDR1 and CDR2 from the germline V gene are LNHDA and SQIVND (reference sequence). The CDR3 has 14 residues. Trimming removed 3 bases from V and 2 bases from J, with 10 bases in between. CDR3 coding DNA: TGTGCCAGTAGTATCTTGGGCAGAAACTATGGCTACACCTTC. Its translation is CASSILGRNYGYTF. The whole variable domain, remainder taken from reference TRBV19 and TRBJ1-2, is DGGITQSPKYLFRKEGQNVTLSCEQNLNHDAMYWYRQDPGQGLRLIYYSQIVNDFQKGDIAEGYSVSREKKESFPLTVTSAQKNPTAFYLCASSILGRNYGYTFGSGTRLTVV.

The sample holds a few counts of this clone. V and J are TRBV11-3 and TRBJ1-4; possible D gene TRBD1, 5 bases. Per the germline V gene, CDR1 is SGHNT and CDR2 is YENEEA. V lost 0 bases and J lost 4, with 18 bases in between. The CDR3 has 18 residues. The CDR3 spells CASSLDGPAAGGNEKLFF. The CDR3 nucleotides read TGTGCCAGCAGCTTAGATGGCCCAGCCGCCGGGGGTAATGAAAAACTGTTTTTT.

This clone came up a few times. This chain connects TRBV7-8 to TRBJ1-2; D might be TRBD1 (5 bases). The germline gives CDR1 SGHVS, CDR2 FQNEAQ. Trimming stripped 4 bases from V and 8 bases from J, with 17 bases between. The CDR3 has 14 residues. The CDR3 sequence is CASSSGDGDPGYTF. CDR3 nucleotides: TGTGCCAGCAGCTCCGGGGATGGGGACCCGGGCTACACCTTC.

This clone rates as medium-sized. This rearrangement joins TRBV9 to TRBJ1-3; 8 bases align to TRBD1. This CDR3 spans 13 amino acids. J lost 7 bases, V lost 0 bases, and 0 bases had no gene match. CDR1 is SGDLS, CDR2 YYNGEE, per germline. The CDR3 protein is CASSVDRGNTIYF. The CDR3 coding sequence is TGTGCCAGCAGCGTAGACAGGGGGAACACCATATATTTT.

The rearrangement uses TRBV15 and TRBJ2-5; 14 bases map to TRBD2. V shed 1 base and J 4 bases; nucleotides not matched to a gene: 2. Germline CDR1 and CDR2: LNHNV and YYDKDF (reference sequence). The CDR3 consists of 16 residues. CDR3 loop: CATSRGTSGRSETQYF. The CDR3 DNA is TGTGCCACCAGCAGAGGGACTAGCGGGAGGTCAGAGACCCAGTACTTC.

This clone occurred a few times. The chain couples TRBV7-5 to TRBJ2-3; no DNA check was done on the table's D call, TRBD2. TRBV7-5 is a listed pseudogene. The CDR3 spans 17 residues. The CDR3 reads CASSLVRRGWSTDTQYF. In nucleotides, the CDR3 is TGTGCCAGCAGCTTGGTGAGGCGGGGTTGGAGCACAGATACGCAGTATTTT.

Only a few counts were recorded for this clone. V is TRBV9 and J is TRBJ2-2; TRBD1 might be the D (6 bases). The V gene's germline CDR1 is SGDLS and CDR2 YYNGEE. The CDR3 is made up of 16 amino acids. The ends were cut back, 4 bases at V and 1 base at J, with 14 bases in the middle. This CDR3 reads CASSPQDRRNTGELFF. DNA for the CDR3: TGTGCCAGCAGCCCACAAGACAGGAGGAACACCGGGGAGCTGTTTTTT. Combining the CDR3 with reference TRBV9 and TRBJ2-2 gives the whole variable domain DSGVTQTPKHLITATGQRVTLRCSPRSGDLSVYWYQQSLDQGLQFLIQYYNGEERAKGNILERFSAQQFPDLHSELNLSSLELGDSALYFCASSPQDRRNTGELFFGEGSRLTVL.

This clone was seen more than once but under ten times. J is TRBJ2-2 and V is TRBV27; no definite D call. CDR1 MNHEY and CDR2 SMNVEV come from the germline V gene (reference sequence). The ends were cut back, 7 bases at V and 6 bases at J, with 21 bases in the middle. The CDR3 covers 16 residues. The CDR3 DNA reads TGTGCCAGCACCCTGTCTAAAGTTTTGAGCGCCGGGGAGCTGTTTTTT. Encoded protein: CASTLSKVLSAGELFF.

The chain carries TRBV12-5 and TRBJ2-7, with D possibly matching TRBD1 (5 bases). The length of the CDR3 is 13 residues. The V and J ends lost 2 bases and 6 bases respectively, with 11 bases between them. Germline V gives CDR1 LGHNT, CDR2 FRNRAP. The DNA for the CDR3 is TGTGCTAGTGGTTTGCAGGGTTGGCGCGAGCAGTACTTC. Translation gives CASGLQGWREQYF.

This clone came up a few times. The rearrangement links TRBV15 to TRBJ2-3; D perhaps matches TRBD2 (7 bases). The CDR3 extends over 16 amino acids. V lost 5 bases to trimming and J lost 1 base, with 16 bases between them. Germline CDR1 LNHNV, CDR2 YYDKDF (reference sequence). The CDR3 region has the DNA TGTGCCACCAGCGACCTCCTCGGGGGGCGCACAGATACGCAGTATTTT. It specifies CATSDLLGGRTDTQYF. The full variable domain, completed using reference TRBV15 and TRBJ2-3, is DAMVIQNPRYQVTQFGKPVTLSCSQTLNHNVMYWYQQKSSQAPKLLFHYYDKDFNNEADTPDNFQSRRPNTSFCFLDIRSPGLGDTAMYLCATSDLLGGRTDTQYFGPGTRLTVL.